Listed below are T cell receptor beta chains from one sample, sequenced in a study of patients and donors after allogeneic stem cell transplantation. TCRdb analysed the RT-PCR reads with MiXCR anew, one entry per CDR3 protein. This sample has fewer than 75,000 distinct CDR3 sequences, with approximately 25% found just once. The sequenced material came from blood, either unsorted or a sorted T cell fraction (not recorded which). These receptors were obtained from a human donor who was either an allogeneic HSCT recipient or a stem cell or donor lymphocyte infusion donor (not recorded which). It is not recorded whose cells these are; they may come from a transplant donor. Each CDR3 is given with its conserved first and last residue. Each record gives: CDR3 length, V gene, J gene, D gene, clone size, CDR3 DNA, CDR3 protein. D genes are given only for firm matches. Not all rows give a size; the values are once, few, many and, for expanded clones, a class.

15	TRBV9	TRBJ1-1	NA	many	TGTGCCAGCAGCGTTGGAATCGCCGAGGACACTGAAGCTTTCTTT	CASSVGIAEDTEAFF
13	TRBV6-1	TRBJ1-2	NA	NA	TGTGCCAGCAGTGAAGCCAGGGACTATGGCTACACCTTC	CASSEARDYGYTF
13	TRBV7-6	TRBJ2-3	NA	NA	TGTGCCAGCAGCTTAGATGGGGCAGATACGCAGTATTTT	CASSLDGADTQYF
15	TRBV7-9	TRBJ2-7	NA	few	TGTGCCAGCAACTCAGTAGGAGGAGATGGGTCCGAGCAGTACTTC	CASNSVGGDGSEQYF
14	TRBV6-2/TRBV6-3	TRBJ1-2	NA	NA	TGTGCCAGCAGCTCCCCACCTCCTAACTATGGCTACACCTTC	CASSSPPPNYGYTF
13	TRBV7-2	TRBJ1-4	NA	NA	TGTGCCAGCAGTAAAGGGGGTAATGAAAAACTGTTTTTT	CASSKGGNEKLFF
16	TRBV4-2	TRBJ1-1	TRBD1	NA	TGTGCCAGCAGCCAACCTCCCGGGACAGAGAACACTGAAGCTTTCTTT	CASSQPPGTENTEAFF
12	TRBV24-1	TRBJ2-7	NA	NA	TGTGCCACCAGTGATTACAGGGACGAGCAGTACTTC	CATSDYRDEQYF
14	TRBV10-3	TRBJ2-1	NA	NA	TGTGCCATCAGTGATGCTAGCTCCTACAATGAGCAGTTCTTC	CAISDASSYNEQFF
14	TRBV28	TRBJ2-1	NA	NA	TGTGCCAGCAGCCCCAGGGGTACCGACAATGAGCAGTTCTTC	CASSPRGTDNEQFF
14	TRBV20-1	TRBJ1-5	NA	NA	TGCAGTGCTGCTAAGGGGAGGAGCAATCAGCCCCAGCATTTT	CSAAKGRSNQPQHF
15	TRBV2	TRBJ1-6	TRBD1	NA	TGTGCCAGCAGCGTCGCTCCGGGACAGGGAACGCCCCTCCACTTT	CASSVAPGQGTPLHF
14	TRBV9	TRBJ2-6	NA	few	TGTGCCAGCAGCGCCGTCTCTGGGGCCAACGTCCTGACTTTC	CASSAVSGANVLTF
15	TRBV30	TRBJ2-3	TRBD2	NA	TGTGCCTGGAGCATACTAGCGGGGCGCACAGATACGCAGTATTTT	CAWSILAGRTDTQYF
13	TRBV7-2	TRBJ1-1	NA	few	TGTGCCAGCAGCTCTATCTTGAACACTGAAGCTTTCTTT	CASSSILNTEAFF
13	TRBV7-9	TRBJ1-2	TRBD1	few	TGTGCCAGCAGTCGGACAGGGGACTATGGCTACACCTTC	CASSRTGDYGYTF
14	TRBV9	TRBJ1-1	NA	NA	TGTGCCAGCAGCTCCCACGTCTTGAACACTGAAGCTTTCTTT	CASSSHVLNTEAFF
18	TRBV4-2	TRBJ2-2	NA	NA	TGTGCCAGCAGCCACTCATTCTCGACAACTCTGAACACCGGGGAGCTGTTTTTT	CASSHSFSTTLNTGELFF
13	TRBV18	TRBJ2-1	NA	NA	TGTGCCAGCTCACCCAGGGGGACGGGAGAGAGATTCTTC	CASSPRGTGERFF
12	TRBV6-5	TRBJ2-7	NA	NA	TGTGCCAGCAGATCTAATTCAAACGAGCAGTACTTC	CASRSNSNEQYF
16	TRBV19	TRBJ2-5	NA	few	TGTGCCAGTAGTATGACTCCGGAGGCTGAATGGGAGACCCAGTACTTC	CASSMTPEAEWETQYF
15	TRBV4-3	TRBJ2-3	NA	NA	TGCGCCAGCAGCCAAGTCGGACACCGCACAGATACGCAGTATTTT	CASSQVGHRTDTQYF
12	TRBV12-3/TRBV12-4	TRBJ2-3	NA	NA	TGTGCCAGCAGTTTTCAATCGGGTACGCAGTATTTT	CASSFQSGTQYF
14	TRBV5-1	TRBJ2-5	NA	NA	TGCGCCAGCAGCTGGGGGAACTTCCAAGAGACCCAGTACTTC	CASSWGNFQETQYF
15	TRBV27	TRBJ2-3	NA	NA	TGTGCCAGCAGTTTATGGGCAGACGACACAGATACGCAGTATTTT	CASSLWADDTDTQYF
14	TRBV18	TRBJ2-7	TRBD1	NA	TGTGCCAGCTCACCCCGGGACAGAGCTAACGAGCAGTACTTC	CASSPRDRANEQYF
13	TRBV5-1	TRBJ1-1	NA	many	TGCGCCAGCAACTTCGGGGGTCGGACTGAAGCTTTCTTT	CASNFGGRTEAFF
14	TRBV6-1	TRBJ2-7	NA	NA	TGTGCCAGCAGTGAAGGGGGTACCTCCTACGAGCAGTACTTC	CASSEGGTSYEQYF
12	TRBV20-1	TRBJ1-1	NA	NA	TGCAGTGCTCATCGGGGGAACACTGAAGCTTTCTTT	CSAHRGNTEAFF
13	TRBV4-2	TRBJ2-2	NA	many	TGTGCCAGCGTAAATGGTTTCACCGGGGAGCTGTTTTTT	CASVNGFTGELFF
15	TRBV9	TRBJ1-5	NA	many	TGTGCCAGCAGCGTAGACGGGGGAGGCAATCAGCCCCAGCATTTT	CASSVDGGGNQPQHF
13	TRBV14	TRBJ2-2	NA	few	TGTGCCAGCAGCCTAGTGGCCACCGGGGAGCTGTTTTTT	CASSLVATGELFF
16	TRBV6-5	TRBJ1-1	NA	few	TGTGCCAGCAGTTACGTGAGGGGGTCTATGAACACTGAAGCTTTCTTT	CASSYVRGSMNTEAFF
14	TRBV6-6	TRBJ2-5	NA	NA	TGTGCCAGCAGGTCACCCAAGTACCAAGAGACCCAGTACTTC	CASRSPKYQETQYF
15	TRBV12-3/TRBV12-4	TRBJ1-5	NA	few	TGTGCCAGCAGTTCCCCGGGGGCTGGCAATCAGCCCCAGCATTTT	CASSSPGAGNQPQHF
18	TRBV5-1	TRBJ1-1	NA	few	TGCGCCAGCAGCCTCCCTGAGACTTCCCCCCGCTTAAACACTGAAGCTTTCTTT	CASSLPETSPRLNTEAFF
14	TRBV5-5	TRBJ2-7	TRBD1	once	TGTGCCAGCAGCTTTCGGGACAGCCCTTACGAGCAGTACTTC	CASSFRDSPYEQYF
14	TRBV5-1	TRBJ1-4	NA	NA	TGCGCCAGCAGGACGAGAGGGTTTGATCAAAAACTGTTTTTT	CASRTRGFDQKLFF
13	TRBV27	TRBJ1-1	NA	NA	TGTGCCAGCAGTTTAAAAATGAACACTGAAGCTTTCTTT	CASSLKMNTEAFF
13	TRBV6-5	TRBJ2-5	NA	NA	TGTGCCAGCAAGAGGCAGGGGAAAGAGACCCAGTACTTC	CASKRQGKETQYF
14	TRBV7-8	TRBJ2-5	NA	NA	TGTGCCAGCAGCTTAACCCTTCGAGCGGAGACCCAGTACTTC	CASSLTLRAETQYF
17	TRBV18	TRBJ2-7	TRBD1	NA	TGTGCCAGCTCACCTGAAAAAGGGGGCTCTCAGGCCTACGAGCAGTACTTC	CASSPEKGGSQAYEQYF
14	TRBV4-2	TRBJ2-7	NA	NA	TGTGCCAGCAGCCAAGAGGGAGGAAACTACGAGCAGTACTTC	CASSQEGGNYEQYF
13	TRBV5-6	TRBJ1-2	NA	many	TGTGCCAGCAGCTTGGGGAAGGGCTATGGCTACACCTTC	CASSLGKGYGYTF
16	TRBV6-5	TRBJ1-2	NA	NA	TGTGCCAGCAGTTACTGGAACAGGGCTCTAGGCTATGGCTACACCTTC	CASSYWNRALGYGYTF
11	TRBV29-1	TRBJ1-2	NA	many	TGCAGCGCCGGAGGGATTTATGGCTACACCTTC	CSAGGIYGYTF
19	TRBV6-5	TRBJ1-5	TRBD1	few	TGTGCCAGCAGTCCGACCTCGTACACAGGGGGTTGGGGCAATCAGCCCCAGCATTTT	CASSPTSYTGGWGNQPQHF
12	TRBV20-1	TRBJ2-7	TRBD2	NA	TGCAGTGCATGGACTAGCGGGGGCGAGCAGTACTTC	CSAWTSGGEQYF
14	TRBV12-3/TRBV12-4	TRBJ1-2	NA	NA	TGTGCCAGCAGTTTCAGACACCTAAGGGGTGGCTACACCTTC	CASSFRHLRGGYTF
15	TRBV6-1	TRBJ2-4	NA	NA	TGTGCCAGCAGAGATGAGTTCCTAGCCAAAAACATTCAGTACTTC	CASRDEFLAKNIQYF
15	TRBV5-1	TRBJ2-5	TRBD2	NA	TGCGCCAGCAGCTGGCGACTAGCGGGGGAGGAGACCCAGTACTTC	CASSWRLAGEETQYF
16	TRBV4-3	TRBJ1-1	NA	NA	TGCGCCAGCAGCCGCGGTCCCTTGATAATGAACACTGAAGCTTTCTTT	CASSRGPLIMNTEAFF